The table lists the clone carrying this TCR beta chain with a few counts. Both iRepertoire HTBI primers and Arm-PCR of CDR3 regions were used to build the TCR beta libraries. TCRdb re-called the multiplex PCR reads with MiXCR, one entry per CDR3 protein. The profile shows 360,000 or so distinct CDR3 sequences, less than 30% of them singletons. J was trimmed by 8 bases and V by 8 bases; bases with no gene match: 15. There are 14 residues in the CDR3. From germline, CDR1 is MNHNS and CDR2 SASEGT. The data are from a study of regulatory T cells in long-lasting Graves disease. Overall study: Persistence in Graves' disease denoted antithyroid drug use beyond 5 years alongside positive TSH receptor antibodies.

As for time point: persistent/refractory GD, antithyroid drugs over 5 years with positive TRAb. RNA extracted from PBMCs served as the sequencing template. The TCR was taken from a middle-aged woman with Graves disease. This chain uses TRBV6-1 with TRBJ2-7; the match to TRBD1 covers 7 bases. The sample was peripheral blood mononuclear cells (PBMCs), taken when the disease was refractory, from a patient treated with antithyroid drugs. The CDR3 DNA is TGTGCCAGCGAGGCATCCGGACAGGTCGGTAAGCAGTACTTC. This translates into CASEASGQVGKQYF.